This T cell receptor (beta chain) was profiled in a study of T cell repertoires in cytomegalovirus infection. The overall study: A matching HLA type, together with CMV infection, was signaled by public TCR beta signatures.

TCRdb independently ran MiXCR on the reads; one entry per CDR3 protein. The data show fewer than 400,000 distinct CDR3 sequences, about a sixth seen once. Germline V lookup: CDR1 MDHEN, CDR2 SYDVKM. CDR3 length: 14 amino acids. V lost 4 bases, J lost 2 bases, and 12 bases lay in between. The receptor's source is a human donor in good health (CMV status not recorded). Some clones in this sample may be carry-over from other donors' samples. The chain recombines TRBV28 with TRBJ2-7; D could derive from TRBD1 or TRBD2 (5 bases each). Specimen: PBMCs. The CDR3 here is CASSSPGRTYEQYF. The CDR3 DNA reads TGTGCCAGCAGTTCGCCGGGACGCACCTACGAGCAGTACTTC. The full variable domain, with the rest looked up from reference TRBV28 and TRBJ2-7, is DVKVTQSSRYLVKRTGEKVFLECVQDMDHENMFWYRQDPGLGLRLIYFSYDVKMKEKGDIPEGYSVSREKKERFSLILESASTNQTSMYLCASSSPGRTYEQYFGPGTRLTVT.